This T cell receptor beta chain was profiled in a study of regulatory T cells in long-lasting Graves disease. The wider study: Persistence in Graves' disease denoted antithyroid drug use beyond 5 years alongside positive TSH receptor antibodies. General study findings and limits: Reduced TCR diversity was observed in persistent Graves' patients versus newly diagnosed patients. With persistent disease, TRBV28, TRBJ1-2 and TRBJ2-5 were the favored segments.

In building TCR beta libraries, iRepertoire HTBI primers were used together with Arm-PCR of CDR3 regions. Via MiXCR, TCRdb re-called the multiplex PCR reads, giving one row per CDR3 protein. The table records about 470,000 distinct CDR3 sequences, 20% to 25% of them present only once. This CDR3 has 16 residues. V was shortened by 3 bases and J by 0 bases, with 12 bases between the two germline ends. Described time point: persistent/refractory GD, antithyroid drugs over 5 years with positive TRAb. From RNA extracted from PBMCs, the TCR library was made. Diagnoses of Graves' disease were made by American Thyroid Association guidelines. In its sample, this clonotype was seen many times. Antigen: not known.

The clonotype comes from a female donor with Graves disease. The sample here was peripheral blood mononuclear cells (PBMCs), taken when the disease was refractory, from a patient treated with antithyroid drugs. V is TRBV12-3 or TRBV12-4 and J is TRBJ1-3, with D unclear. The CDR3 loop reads CASSFAAASSGNTIYF. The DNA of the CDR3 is TGTGCCAGCAGTTTTGCGGCCGCCAGCTCTGGAAACACCATATATTTT.